This TCR beta chain is from a study of T cell responses to AZD1222 COVID-19 vaccine. Only in-frame clones appear in the TCRdb table, and some are missing; sequencing was by immunoSEQ multiplex PCR. The data contain about 110,000 clones, about 93% of them singletons. The germline V gene has CDR1 SGHKS and CDR2 YYEKEE (reference sequence). The ends were cut back, 0 bases at V and 7 bases at J, with 8 bases in the middle. This CDR3 region has 14 residues. To note about this clone: No antigen is known for it.

Findings and caveats of the study: The number of AZD1222 recipients seropositive at baseline was only 5 to 7.

This receptor was taken from an adult in good health. Source: peripheral blood, taken on day 0 of AZD1222 vaccination. V usage is TRBV5-5 and J usage is TRBJ1-6; the D is unclear. The DNA for the CDR3 is TGTGCCAGCAGCTTGGAGGCGAAGAATTCACCCCTCCACTTT. Amino acids: CASSLEAKNSPLHF. Looking up the rest from reference TRBV5-5 and TRBJ1-6 gives the full variable domain: DAGVTQSPTHLIKTRGQQVTLRCSPISGHKSVSWYQQVLGQGPQFIFQYYEKEERGRGNFPDRFSARQFPNYSSELNVNALLLGDSALYLCASSLEAKNSPLHFGNGTRLTVT.